The 26 T cell receptor beta chains below all came from one sample that was sequenced in a study of cytomegalovirus exposure and HLA in healthy donors. Primers: 60 Vbeta forward and 13 Jbeta reverse. Sequenced by immunoSEQ multiplex PCR; TCRdb stores in-frame clones only, minus some. Of roughly 100,000 clones in the sample, more than 65% were seen once. Sequenced sample: PBMCs. The receptors were sampled from a boy aged 5-17 years in good health and CMV-seronegative.

There are a few counts of this clone. The chain is built from TRBV5-4 and TRBJ2-5; 7 nucleotides agree with TRBD1. Germline loops: CDR1 SGHNT, CDR2 YYREEE (reference sequence). Trimming removed 4 bases from V and 0 bases from J; junction bases left unmatched: 9. The CDR3 spans 16 residues. CDR3 region: CASSPRTGLNQETQYF. CDR3 DNA sequence: TGTGCCAGCAGCCCACGGACAGGACTTAACCAAGAGACCCAGTACTTC.

This clone has just one count. The chain uses TRBV6-6 and TRBJ1-2, with D perhaps matching TRBD1 (5 bases). The germline CDR1 and CDR2 sequences are MNHNY and SVGAGI (reference sequence). This CDR3 has 14 residues. The V gene lost 7 bases and the J gene lost 6 bases, with 18 bases spanning the gap. The DNA for the CDR3 is TGTGCCAGCAACTTTAGGGCAGGGTCGGATGGCTACACCTTC. It yields the protein CASNFRAGSDGYTF.

The chain couples TRBV21-1 to TRBJ2-7; TRBD1 is the table's D call, not checked against the DNA. TRBV21-1 is annotated as a pseudogene. The CDR3 length is 16 residues. CDR3 DNA: TGTGCCAGCAGCCTGGACAACCAGGGGATCGAATACGAGCAGTACTTC. As protein: CASSLDNQGIEYEQYF.

The V and J genes are TRBV6-5 and TRBJ1-1; D might be TRBD1 (5 bases). Deletions cut 6 bases from V and 5 bases from J, with 19 bases between. The CDR3 runs to 15 residues. Germline-derived CDR1 and CDR2 are MNHEY and SVGAGI. The CDR3 nucleotides read TGTGCCAGCAGGGGGCTATACGCGGGGGGTACTGAAGCTTTCTTT. This codes for CASRGLYAGGTEAFF.

The chain has TRBV4-2 and TRBJ2-1; 10 bases align to TRBD2. CDR1 is LGHNA and CDR2 is YNFKEQ in the germline V gene. V lost 4 bases and J lost 3; bases outside the gene matches: 3. The CDR3 totals 15 residues. CDR3: CASSPGTSVYNEQFF. The CDR3 DNA reads TGTGCCAGCAGCCCAGGGACTAGCGTCTACAATGAGCAGTTCTTC.

This chain uses TRBV4-1 with TRBJ1-4, with 7 bases matching TRBD1. Per germline, CDR1 MGHRA and CDR2 YSYEKL. This CDR3 is 16 amino acids long. The J segment lost 5 bases and the V segment lost 1 base, leaving 7 bases of the junction unmatched. CDR3 DNA: TGCGCCAGCAGCCAAGCCCCGGACAGGACAAATGAAAAACTGTTTTTT. It specifies CASSQAPDRTNEKLFF.

The chain employs TRBV7-3 and TRBJ2-2; the D is unclear. Per the germline V gene, CDR1 is SGHTA and CDR2 is FQGTGA. The CDR3 consists of 13 residues. With 1 base removed from V and 7 bases from J, the gap between germline ends came to 7 bases. Here the CDR3 DNA reads TGTGCCAGCAGCTTAATGCTAAACGGGGAGCTGTTTTTT. This translates into CASSLMLNGELFF. The whole variable domain, filled in from reference TRBV7-3 and TRBJ2-2, reads GAGVSQTPSNKVTEKGKYVELRCDPISGHTALYWYRQSLGQGPEFLIYFQGTGAADDSGLPNDRFFAVRPEGSVSTLKIQRTERGDSAVYLCASSLMLNGELFFGEGSRLTVL.

As regards this clone: Additional DNA sequences in this sample encode the identical CDR3. The J gene is TRBJ2-5, the V gene TRBV5-1; TRBD1 might be the D (5 bases). The V and J ends lost 4 bases and 5 bases respectively, with 9 bases between them. Per the germline V gene, CDR1 is SGHRS and CDR2 is YFSETQ. The CDR3 loop spans 12 amino acids. The chain's CDR3 is CASSRSGETQYF. The DNA for the CDR3 is TGCGCCAGCAGCAGGTCAGGGGAGACCCAGTACTTC.

The chain couples TRBV6-1 to TRBJ2-7; tentatively, D is TRBD1 (6 bases). The germline CDR1 and CDR2 sequences are MNHNS and SASEGT. This CDR3 region has 14 residues. V shed 5 bases and J shed 0 bases, with 11 bases lying between them. The CDR3 region is CASSSTGPSYEQYF. The CDR3 DNA is TGTGCCAGCAGTTCGACAGGACCCTCCTACGAGCAGTACTTC.

V is TRBV2 and J is TRBJ1-5; D uncertain. The CDR3 length is 14 residues. With 6 bases removed from V and 0 bases from J, the gap between germline ends came to 9 bases. CDR1 and CDR2 from the germline V gene are SNHLY and FYNNEI. CDR3 nucleotide sequence: TGTGCCAGCAGGGGCGGGTATAGCAATCAGCCCCAGCATTTT. The encoded protein is CASRGGYSNQPQHF.

The rearrangement links TRBV28 to TRBJ2-5; D not certain. Per germline, CDR1 MDHEN and CDR2 SYDVKM. CDR3 length: 15 residues. V lost 5 bases and J 2 bases, leaving 15 bases between the germline ends. CDR3 amino acids: CASSPPTIMQETQYF. DNA of the CDR3: TGTGCCAGCAGTCCCCCCACAATTATGCAAGAGACCCAGTACTTC.

Only a few counts were recorded for this clone. V is TRBV10-3 and J is TRBJ1-5, with no clear D. The V gene lost 2 bases and the J gene lost 2 bases, with 7 bases spanning the gap. Germline lookup yields CDR1 ENHRY and CDR2 SYGVKD. This CDR3 spans 14 amino acids. For the CDR3, the DNA is TGTGCCATCAGTGAGCGGGTCGGCAATCAGCCCCAGCATTTT. The encoded protein is CAISERVGNQPQHF.

The genes are TRBV4-1 and TRBJ1-2, with D unresolved. V was pared by 0 bases and J by 4 bases, with 12 bases between. CDR3 length equals 15 residues. The germline V gene encodes CDR1 MGHRA and CDR2 YSYEKL. In DNA form, the CDR3 reads TGCGCCAGCAGCCAAGATAGGAACAGTCCCTATGGCTACACCTTC. Protein sequence: CASSQDRNSPYGYTF.

This clone was recorded a few times. The rearrangement links TRBV5-1 to TRBJ2-7; 15 bases agree with TRBD2. V lost 3 bases, J lost 4 bases, and 14 bases stayed unmatched. Germline-derived CDR1 and CDR2 are SGHRS and YFSETQ. This CDR3 comprises 19 residues. CDR3 bases: TGCGCCAGCAGCTCAACTCCGGGACTAGCGGGAGGACACTCGTACGAGCAGTACTTC. Protein: CASSSTPGLAGGHSYEQYF.

The rearrangement links TRBV7-9 to TRBJ1-1, with a weak D call TRBD1 (6 bases). The CDR3 loop spans 15 amino acids. Trimming removed 0 bases at V and 4 bases at J, with 12 bases between. The germline CDR1 and CDR2 sequences are SEHNR and FQNEAQ (reference sequence). In DNA form, the CDR3 reads TGTGCCAGCAGCTTAGCAGCAGGGGTGAGCACTGAAGCTTTCTTT. It is translated as CASSLAAGVSTEAFF.

This sequence joins TRBV19 and TRBJ2-5; 15 nucleotides align to TRBD2. The CDR3 contains 17 residues. Germline V CDR1 and CDR2: LNHDA, SQIVND (reference sequence). Trimming cost V 3 bases and J 4 bases; bases outside gene matches: 6. CDR3 region: CASSMSGLAGGRETQYF. The DNA of the CDR3 is TGTGCCAGTAGTATGAGCGGACTAGCGGGGGGGAGAGAGACCCAGTACTTC.

The chain joins TRBV2 to TRBJ2-1; 11 nucleotides match TRBD2. CDR1 SNHLY and CDR2 FYNNEI come from the germline V gene. There are 16 residues in the CDR3. The J segment lost 9 bases and the V segment lost 2 bases, leaving 9 bases of the junction unmatched. CDR3 sequence reads: CASSESSGGASGEQFF. CDR3 sequence (DNA): TGTGCCAGCAGTGAAAGTAGCGGGGGGGCCTCGGGTGAGCAGTTCTTC.

The chain employs TRBV28 and TRBJ1-4, with 7 bases aligning to TRBD1. The germline V gene encodes CDR1 MDHEN and CDR2 SYDVKM. The trim removed 6 bases at V and 5 bases at J, leaving 6 bases unmatched. The CDR3 contains 14 residues. CDR3 DNA: TGTGCCAGCAGATACGACAGGGCCAATGAAAAACTGTTTTTT. Its translation is CASRYDRANEKLFF.

The V call is TRBV28, the J call TRBJ1-6; 10 bases map to TRBD1. This CDR3 is 16 amino acids long. The V segment lost 5 bases and the J segment 5 bases; nucleotides outside the gene matches: 6. CDR1 is MDHEN, CDR2 SYDVKM, per germline. The CDR3 DNA reads TGTGCCAGCAGTCCCACAGGACAGGGGGATAATTCACCCCTCCACTTT. Protein product: CASSPTGQGDNSPLHF. The entire variable domain, with the rest obtained from reference TRBV28 and TRBJ1-6, is as follows: DVKVTQSSRYLVKRTGEKVFLECVQDMDHENMFWYRQDPGLGLRLIYFSYDVKMKEKGDIPEGYSVSREKKERFSLILESASTNQTSMYLCASSPTGQGDNSPLHFGNGTRLTVT.

This clone is a singleton in its sample. The chain uses TRBV2 and TRBJ2-3; 8 bases match TRBD2. CDR1 SNHLY and CDR2 FYNNEI come from the germline V gene. The CDR3 contains 16 residues. Trimming took 6 bases from V and 6 from J; bases not matched to a gene: 14. CDR3 in DNA: TGTGCCAGCAGGGGACTAGGAAGTGGGAGTGACGATACGCAGTATTTT. Translated: CASRGLGSGSDDTQYF.

The chain links TRBV18 to TRBJ1-2, with 7 nucleotides matching TRBD1. Germline V CDR1 and CDR2: KGHSH, LQKENI. J lost 8 bases, V lost 0 bases, and 3 bases had no gene match. This CDR3 region has 13 residues. As DNA, the CDR3 is TGTGCCAGCTCACCACCCGACAGGGTGGGCTACACCTTC. This sequence encodes CASSPPDRVGYTF.

This clone was recorded a few times. The chain joins TRBV6-4 to TRBJ2-3, with 7 positions matching TRBD2. In germline, CDR1 is MRHNA, CDR2 SNTAGT. Trimming took 3 bases from V and 6 from J; bases not matched to a gene: 6. The CDR3 runs to 14 residues. The CDR3 here is CASSESGMGDTQYF. The CDR3 DNA reads TGTGCCAGCAGTGAGAGCGGGATGGGGGATACGCAGTATTTT.

The chain joins TRBV6-1 to TRBJ1-1, with 7 bases identical to TRBD1. The CDR3 loop spans 14 amino acids. The V and J ends lost 5 bases and 0 bases, in that order; junction bases with no gene match: 3. CDR1 and CDR2 from the germline V gene are MNHNS and SASEGT. For the CDR3, the DNA is TGTGCCAGCAGTCGACAGGGATTGAACACTGAAGCTTTCTTT. The encoded protein is CASSRQGLNTEAFF.

V gene TRBV27 combines with J gene TRBJ2-5, with TRBD1 identical over 8 bases. With 1 base clipped from V and 4 bases from J, the junction kept 5 bases outside the gene matches. Germline CDR1 MNHEY, CDR2 SMNVEV (reference sequence). The CDR3 totals 15 residues. The CDR3 sequence is CASSLLGQGSETQYF. CDR3 nucleotide sequence: TGTGCCAGCAGTTTATTAGGACAGGGATCAGAGACCCAGTACTTC.

The chain uses TRBV5-6 and TRBJ2-7, with a weak D call TRBD2 (5 bases). The germline gives CDR1 SGHDT, CDR2 YYEEEE. The CDR3 extends over 13 amino acids. The V gene lost 0 bases and the J gene lost 4 bases, with 8 bases spanning the gap. In DNA form, the CDR3 reads TGTGCCAGCAGCTTGGCCGGGGAGTACGAGCAGTACTTC. Translated, it gives CASSLAGEYEQYF.

The chain couples TRBV28 to TRBJ2-7, with TRBD1 matching over 8 bases. The V gene end was trimmed by 6 bases and the J gene end by 2 bases; junction bases not matched to a gene: 6. The CDR3 consists of 14 residues. Germline V gene data show CDR1 as MDHEN and CDR2 as SYDVKM. DNA of the CDR3: TGTGCCAGCAGCCGTAGACAGGGGACCTACGAGCAGTACTTC. As protein: CASSRRQGTYEQYF.